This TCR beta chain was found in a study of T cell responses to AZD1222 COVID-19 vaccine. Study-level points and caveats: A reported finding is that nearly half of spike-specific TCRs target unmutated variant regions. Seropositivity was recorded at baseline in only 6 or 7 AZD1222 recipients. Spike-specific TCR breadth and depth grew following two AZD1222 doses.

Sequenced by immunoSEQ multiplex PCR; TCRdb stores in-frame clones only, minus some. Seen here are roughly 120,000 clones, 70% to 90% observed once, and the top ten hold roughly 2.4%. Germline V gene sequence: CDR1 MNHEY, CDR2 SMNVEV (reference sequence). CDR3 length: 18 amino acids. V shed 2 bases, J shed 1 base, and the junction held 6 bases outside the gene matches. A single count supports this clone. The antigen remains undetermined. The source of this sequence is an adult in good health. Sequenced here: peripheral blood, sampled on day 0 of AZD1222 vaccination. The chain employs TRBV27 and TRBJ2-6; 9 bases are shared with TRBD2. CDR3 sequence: CASSLSGSGRSGANVLTF. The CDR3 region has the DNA TGTGCCAGCAGTTTAAGTGGTAGCGGGAGATCTGGGGCCAACGTCCTGACTTTC. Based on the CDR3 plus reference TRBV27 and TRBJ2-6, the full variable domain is EAQVTQNPRYLITVTGKKLTVTCSQNMNHEYMSWYRQDPGLGLRQIYYSMNVEVTDKGDVPEGYKVSRKEKRNFPLILESPSPNQTSLYFCASSLSGSGRSGANVLTFGAGSRLTVL.